Listed below are T cell receptor beta chains from one sample, sequenced in a study of CD8+ T cells in alopecia areata. Repertoires were generated with immunoSEQ multiplex PCR, while TCRdb's copy carries only in-frame clones and drops some. The profile covers about 150,000 clones, with 55% to 65% appearing a single time and about 4.9% taken by the ten largest. The specimen was CD4+ T cells sorted from blood. The receptor set was obtained from a human donor in good health. Both conserved end residues are part of each CDR3. The order of the fields is clone size, D gene, V gene, J gene, CDR3 DNA, CDR3 protein. The D gene is left open where the match is weak. Not every row has a clone size; where given, it reads once, few, many or a size class.

few	-	TRBV28	TRBJ1-2	TGTGCCAGCAGTTTGTGGGCGGCTAACTATGGCTACACCTTC	CASSLWAANYGYTF
-	-	TRBV2	TRBJ2-5	TGTGCCAGCAGTGACTCAATGGGACCCTTACAAGAGACCCAGTACTTC	CASSDSMGPLQETQYF
-	-	TRBV5-1	TRBJ2-5	TGCGCCAGCAAAAGGGTCTTGGGCCAAGAGACCCAGTACTTC	CASKRVLGQETQYF
-	-	TRBV19	TRBJ1-5	TGTGCCAGTACCCCCAGGATCAATCAGCCCCAGCATTTT	CASTPRINQPQHF
-	TRBD1	TRBV5-1	TRBJ1-2	TGCGCCAGCAGCTACTCACCGGGACAGGGGGCGCAGGCTGGCTACACCTTC	CASSYSPGQGAQAGYTF
-	-	TRBV7-2	TRBJ2-3	TGTGCCAGCAGTCCCTCCCAGCTAGCCCAGCCTGCGCAGTATTTT	CASSPSQLAQPAQYF
-	-	TRBV29-1	TRBJ2-7	TGCAGCGCCCTGACTCTAGCATCCGAGCAGTACTTC	CSALTLASEQYF
-	TRBD1	TRBV7-8	TRBJ2-7	TGTGCCAGCAGCTTAGCGCGGAACAGGGGCTCGGAGCAGTACTTC	CASSLARNRGSEQYF
-	-	TRBV4-1	TRBJ2-6	TGCGCCAGCAGACATCATGCGGGGAAGGAGGGGTCTGGGGCCAACGTCCTGACTTTC	CASRHHAGKEGSGANVLTF
-	-	TRBV30	TRBJ2-5	TGTGCCTGGAGTGAACTGATCCAAGAGACCCAGTACTTC	CAWSELIQETQYF
few	-	TRBV19	TRBJ2-7	TGTGCCAGTAGTTCCCGAGTGTCAGAGGGCGAGCAGTACTTC	CASSSRVSEGEQYF
-	TRBD2	TRBV6-1	TRBJ2-1	TGTGCCAGCAGTGTCTCTAGCGGGAGTGGATACAATGAGCAGTTCTTC	CASSVSSGSGYNEQFF
-	TRBD2	TRBV9	TRBJ2-1	TGTGCCAGCAGCTCGAACCCCAGGGTAGCGGGAGCGCTAGGGTCCTACAATGAGCAGTTCTTC	CASSSNPRVAGALGSYNEQFF
-	TRBD1	TRBV6-5	TRBJ2-7	TGTGCCAGCAGTATAACCGGGACAGGGACCGACGAGCAGTACTTC	CASSITGTGTDEQYF
few	-	TRBV2	TRBJ1-3	TGTGCCAGCAGTGCAGACTCTGGAAACACCATATATTTT	CASSADSGNTIYF
few	TRBD1	TRBV10-3	TRBJ1-2	TGTGCCATCGGACGCGGACAGGGTTTCAACTATGGCTACACCTTC	CAIGRGQGFNYGYTF
-	TRBD1	TRBV7-2	TRBJ2-3	TGTGCCAGCAGCTCCGGGACAGGCGGAGATACGCAGTATTTT	CASSSGTGGDTQYF
few	-	TRBV7-9	TRBJ2-5	TGTGCCAGCAGCTTCAGCGCGGGACGTGCCGAGACCCAGTACTTC	CASSFSAGRAETQYF
once	-	TRBV29-1	TRBJ1-2	TGCAGCGCTACGACAAGAGGCGGCTACACCTTC	CSATTRGGYTF
-	-	TRBV27	TRBJ2-7	TGTGCCAGCAGTCTCACCTCCTGGGGTAGCGAGCAGTACTTC	CASSLTSWGSEQYF
few	-	TRBV29-1	TRBJ2-7	TGCAGCGTCTCCAACAGGGCCTCCTCCTACGAGCAGTACTTC	CSVSNRASSYEQYF
-	-	TRBV4-1	TRBJ2-7	TGCGCCAGCAGCCAAGATAAGGGCAGGGCGGAGGAGCAGTACTTC	CASSQDKGRAEEQYF
-	-	TRBV7-2	TRBJ2-5	TGTGCCAGCAGCTTAGTTATCCAGACCCAGTACTTC	CASSLVIQTQYF
-	TRBD2	TRBV7-9	TRBJ2-2	TGTGCCAGCAGCTCCCTTGGGGCGGGGGTCACGAACACCGGGGAGCTGTTTTTT	CASSSLGAGVTNTGELFF
-	TRBD1	TRBV29-1	TRBJ2-1	TGCAGCGGACAGAGGACAGGGAATGAGCAGTTCTTC	CSGQRTGNEQFF
few	-	TRBV28	TRBJ2-7	TGTGCCAGCAGCCCGGCAGGCAGGCGTCTTGATGGCGAGCAGTACTTC	CASSPAGRRLDGEQYF
few	TRBD2	TRBV5-1	TRBJ2-7	TGCGCCAGCAGCACTAGCGGGAGCTACGAGCAGTACTTC	CASSTSGSYEQYF
-	TRBD2	TRBV25-1	TRBJ2-1	TGTGCCAGCAGTGAATACGGACTAGCTGGACTCAATGAGCAGTTCTTC	CASSEYGLAGLNEQFF
-	-	TRBV5-1	TRBJ2-6	TGCGCCAGCAGCTCGACAGACTCTGGGGCCAACGTCCTGACTTTC	CASSSTDSGANVLTF
few	-	TRBV29-1	TRBJ2-3	TGCAGCGTTGCTACCGTCGCTCCTACAGATACGCAGTATTTT	CSVATVAPTDTQYF
-	-	TRBV6-5	TRBJ2-7	TGTGCCAGCAGTTACCGGAGATACAGAGACCCCTACGAGCAGTACTTC	CASSYRRYRDPYEQYF
once	TRBD1	TRBV29-1	TRBJ2-3	TGCAGCGTTGCGGGCCAAGGACAGGGTAGTGGAGATACGCAGTATTTT	CSVAGQGQGSGDTQYF
-	-	TRBV6-6	TRBJ2-7	TGTGCCAGCAGTCAGGACAGAGCCTACGAGCAGTACTTC	CASSQDRAYEQYF
-	TRBD1	TRBV30	TRBJ1-2	TGTGCCTGGAGTGTCGACAGGGTGGTAGACTATGGCTACACCTTC	CAWSVDRVVDYGYTF
-	-	TRBV25-1	TRBJ2-7	TGTGCCAGCAGTGAATACTACGAGCAGTACTTC	CASSEYYEQYF
-	TRBD1	TRBV5-1	TRBJ2-1	TGCGCCAGCAGCTGGAGGGGACAGGGGGACGATGAGCAGTTCTTC	CASSWRGQGDDEQFF
-	-	TRBV27	TRBJ1-2	TGTGCCAGCAGTTTGTCACCGGGAAGGGGACGAGGCTACACCTTC	CASSLSPGRGRGYTF
few	-	TRBV29-1	TRBJ2-6	TGCAGCGTTAAAGGGGGGGACGGGGCCAACGTCCTGACTTTC	CSVKGGDGANVLTF
-	-	TRBV29-1	TRBJ1-5	TGCAGCGTTCAGGATGTCACAAATCAGCCCCAGCATTTT	CSVQDVTNQPQHF
few	TRBD1	TRBV29-1	TRBJ2-7	TGCAGCGTCGGACAGGGGGCCTACGAGCAGTACTTC	CSVGQGAYEQYF
-	-	TRBV29-1	TRBJ1-2	TGCAGCGCCCGAGGGGCGCGAGGTGGCTACACCTTC	CSARGARGGYTF
-	-	TRBV12-5	TRBJ1-5	TGTGCTAGTGGTTTGTACCGGGGCGGACAGCCCCAGCATTTT	CASGLYRGGQPQHF
-	TRBD2	TRBV6-5	TRBJ2-4	TGTGCCAGCAGTTACTCGCAACTTAGCGGGAAAAACATTCAGTACTTC	CASSYSQLSGKNIQYF
few	TRBD2	TRBV9	TRBJ2-3	TGTGCCAGCAGCGTAGCTACGTCGGCGGGAGGGAGCACAGATACGCAGTATTTT	CASSVATSAGGSTDTQYF
few	TRBD2	TRBV18	TRBJ2-1	TGTGCCAGCTCACTTCTGGGCGGGAGTATCAATGAGCAGTTCTTC	CASSLLGGSINEQFF
-	-	TRBV2	TRBJ1-5	TGTGCCAGCAGATACCAGGAGAATCAGCCCCAGCATTTT	CASRYQENQPQHF
-	-	TRBV5-1	TRBJ2-3	TGCGCCAGCAGACCCGGGTTCACAGATACGCAGTATTTT	CASRPGFTDTQYF
few	-	TRBV21-1	TRBJ2-2	TGTGCCAGCAGCAACGAGGTTAGCGGGATTAACACCGGGGAGCTGTTTTTT	CASSNEVSGINTGELFF
-	-	TRBV29-1	TRBJ1-1	TGCACAACCGGAGGGGGGAACACTGAAGCTTTCTTT	CTTGGGNTEAFF
-	TRBD1	TRBV30	TRBJ2-6	TGTGCCTGGAGCTCGGCACAGGGGGTCTCCTCTGGGGCCAACGTCCTGACTTTC	CAWSSAQGVSSGANVLTF
few	-	TRBV5-1	TRBJ2-3	TGCGCCAGCAGCTTGGACGGCGGGGCTAGCACAGATACGCAGTATTTT	CASSLDGGASTDTQYF
-	TRBD1	TRBV7-8	TRBJ2-7	TGTGCCAGCAGCGCCCGGGACAGGGGACCCTACGAGCAGTACTTC	CASSARDRGPYEQYF
-	-	TRBV30	TRBJ2-1	TGTGCCTGGACCCGTGATTGGGTCTACAATGAGCAGTTCTTC	CAWTRDWVYNEQFF
-	TRBD2	TRBV7-7	TRBJ2-3	TGTGCCAGCAGCTTGGGAGGGCCAGATACGCAGTATTTT	CASSLGGPDTQYF
few	TRBD1	TRBV9	TRBJ2-3	TGTGCCAGCAGCCTTGGACAGGGGGCAACAGATACGCAGTATTTT	CASSLGQGATDTQYF